These T cell receptor beta chains were read from a single sample in a study of OX40 agonist ivuxolimab in advanced cancers. The repertoire was sequenced with immunoSEQ multiplex PCR; TCRdb's copy has only in-frame clones and lacks some. The table has more than 65,000 clones, roughly nine tenths seen once; the top ten hold 1%. The sample in question was CD4+ or CD8+ T cells sorted from blood, obtained in a trial of the OX40 agonist ivuxolimab. The receptors originated from an adult with an advanced solid tumor such as melanoma, head and neck, liver or kidney cancer. CDR3s include the opening cysteine and the closing phenylalanine or tryptophan. Each record gives: D gene, V gene, clone size, J gene, CDR3 protein, CDR3 DNA. D genes are given only for firm matches. Part of the rows lack a size; the others show once, few, many or a class for expanded clones.

TRBD1	TRBV28	NA	TRBJ2-7	CASSSGTGESYEQYF	TGTGCCAGCAGCTCCGGGACAGGGGAATCCTACGAGCAGTACTTC
TRBD2	TRBV10-1	NA	TRBJ2-1	CASSSSGRNNEQFF	TGCGCCAGCAGTAGTAGCGGGCGAAACAATGAGCAGTTCTTC
NA	TRBV13	NA	TRBJ2-1	CASGLYNEQFF	TGTGCCAGCGGACTCTACAATGAGCAGTTCTTC
NA	TRBV2	once	TRBJ2-7	CASRFTSYEQYF	TGTGCCAGCAGGTTTACCTCCTACGAGCAGTACTTC
NA	TRBV28	NA	TRBJ2-7	CASSLLYRDYEQYF	TGTGCCAGCAGTTTGCTATACAGGGACTACGAGCAGTACTTC
NA	TRBV4-1	NA	TRBJ2-1	CASSKGPLPDEQFF	TGCGCCAGCAGCAAAGGCCCTTTACCCGATGAGCAGTTCTTC
NA	TRBV28	NA	TRBJ1-1	CASSLSSGIFVEAFF	TGTGCCAGCAGTTTATCTTCCGGGATATTCGTTGAAGCTTTCTTT
TRBD1	TRBV28	NA	TRBJ2-6	CASRFRGSPSGANVLTF	TGTGCCAGCAGATTCAGGGGGTCCCCCTCTGGGGCCAACGTCCTGACTTTC
NA	TRBV5-6	NA	TRBJ1-2	CASRFTGSYGYTF	TGTGCCAGCAGATTTACAGGGAGCTATGGCTACACCTTC
TRBD1	TRBV6-1	NA	TRBJ1-2	CASSDPGQTYGYTF	TGTGCCAGCAGTGATCCGGGACAGACCTATGGCTACACCTTC
NA	TRBV4-1	NA	TRBJ1-3	CASSQENGGPGNTIYF	TGCGCCAGCAGCCAAGAAAACGGGGGCCCTGGAAACACCATATATTTT
NA	TRBV5-6	NA	TRBJ2-2	CASSLVGKGAGELFF	TGTGCCAGCAGCTTGGTCGGAAAGGGAGCCGGGGAGCTGTTTTTT
NA	TRBV10-2	NA	TRBJ1-1	CASSDDRTFTEAFF	TGCGCCAGCAGTGATGACAGGACTTTCACTGAAGCTTTCTTT
NA	TRBV11-3	NA	TRBJ1-1	CASSLGGRGTEAFF	TGTGCCAGCAGCTTAGGTGGCAGGGGAACTGAAGCTTTCTTT
NA	TRBV6-5	NA	TRBJ2-2	CASSPQLGGGELFF	TGTGCCAGCAGTCCACAACTAGGGGGCGGGGAGCTGTTTTTT
TRBD1	TRBV2	NA	TRBJ1-2	CASGRTGGYGYTF	TGTGCCAGCGGCCGGACAGGGGGCTATGGCTACACCTTC
NA	TRBV28	once	TRBJ1-1	CASSFLGTEAFF	TGTGCCAGCAGTTTTTTAGGCACTGAAGCTTTCTTT
TRBD1	TRBV28	NA	TRBJ2-7	CATLKSGTGHEQYF	TGTGCCACCCTTAAATCCGGGACAGGGCACGAGCAGTACTTC
NA	TRBV18	NA	TRBJ1-3	CASSPPYGIGNTIYF	TGTGCCAGCTCACCACCGTACGGAATTGGAAACACCATATATTTT
NA	TRBV7-8	NA	TRBJ2-2	CASSLAQTGELFF	TGTGCCAGCAGCTTAGCGCAAACCGGGGAGCTGTTTTTT